The clone carrying this TCR beta chain occurred a few times. Its specificity is unknown. CDR1 is MDHEN and CDR2 is SYDVKM in the germline V gene. This CDR3 has 15 amino acids. Trimming removed 7 bases from V and 7 bases from J; junction bases left unmatched: 11. Each CDR3 protein gets one entry after TCRdb re-called the RT-PCR reads with MiXCR. In the table there are roughly 570,000 distinct CDR3 sequences, 14% of which are singletons. These data come from a study of response to subunit inactivated influenza vaccine. Study-wide results and limits: It was the authors' suggestion that each seasonal influenza vaccination recruits few new T cells.

This rearrangement joins TRBV28 to TRBJ2-2, with 8 bases aligning to TRBD1. This material consisted of PBMCs from blood, taken 12 days after vaccination. The receptor was derived from a man between 50 and 59 years old who received an inactivated influenza vaccine. In nucleotides, the CDR3 is TGTGCCAGCACCGACCCAGGGGGCCGTCACGGGGAGCTGTTTTTT. Protein sequence: CASTDPGGRHGELFF.